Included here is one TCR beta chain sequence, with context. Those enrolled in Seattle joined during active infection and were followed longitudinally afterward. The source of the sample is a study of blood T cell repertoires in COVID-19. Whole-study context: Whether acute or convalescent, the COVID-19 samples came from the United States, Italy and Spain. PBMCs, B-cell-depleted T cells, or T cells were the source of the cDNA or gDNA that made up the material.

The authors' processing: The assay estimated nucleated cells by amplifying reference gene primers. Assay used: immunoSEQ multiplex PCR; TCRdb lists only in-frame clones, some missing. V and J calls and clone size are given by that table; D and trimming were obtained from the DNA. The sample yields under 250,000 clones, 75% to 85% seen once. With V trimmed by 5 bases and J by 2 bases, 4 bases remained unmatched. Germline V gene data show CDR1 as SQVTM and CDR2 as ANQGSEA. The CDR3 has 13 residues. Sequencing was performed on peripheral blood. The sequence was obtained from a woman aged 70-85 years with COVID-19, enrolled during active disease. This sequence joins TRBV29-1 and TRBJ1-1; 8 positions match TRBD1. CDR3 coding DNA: TGCAGCGTTAACAGGGGGGGCAACACTGAAGCTTTCTTT. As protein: CSVNRGGNTEAFF.